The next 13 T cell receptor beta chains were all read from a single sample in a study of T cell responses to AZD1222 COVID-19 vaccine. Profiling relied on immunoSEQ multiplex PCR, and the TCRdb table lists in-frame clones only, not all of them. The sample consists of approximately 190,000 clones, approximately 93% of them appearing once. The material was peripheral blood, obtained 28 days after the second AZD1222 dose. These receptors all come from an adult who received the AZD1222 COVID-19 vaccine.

This chain's CDR3 is CASSPDRDTEAFF. The CDR3, as DNA: TGTGCCAGCAGCCCCGACAGGGACACTGAAGCTTTCTTT. This sequence joins TRBV7-3 and TRBJ1-1; 7 positions match TRBD1. V was pared by 5 bases and J by 3 bases, with 3 bases of the junction left unmatched. The CDR3 is 13 amino acids. Germline V gene sequence: CDR1 SGHTA, CDR2 FQGTGA.

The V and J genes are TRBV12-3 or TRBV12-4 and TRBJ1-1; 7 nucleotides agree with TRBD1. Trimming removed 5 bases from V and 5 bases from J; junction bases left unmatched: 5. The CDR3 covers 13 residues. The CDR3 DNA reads TGTGCCAGCAGTAGAGGGGGCAGAACTGAAGCTTTCTTT. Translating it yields CASSRGGRTEAFF.

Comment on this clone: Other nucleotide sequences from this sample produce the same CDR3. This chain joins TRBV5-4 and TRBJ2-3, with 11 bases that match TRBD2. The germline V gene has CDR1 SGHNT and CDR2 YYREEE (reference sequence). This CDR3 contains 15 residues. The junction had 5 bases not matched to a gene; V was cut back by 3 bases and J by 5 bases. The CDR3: CASSSLAGGLDTQYF. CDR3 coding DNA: TGTGCCAGCAGCTCCCTAGCGGGGGGCCTAGATACGCAGTATTTT. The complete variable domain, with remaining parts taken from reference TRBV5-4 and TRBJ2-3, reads ETGVTQSPTHLIKTRGQQVTLRCSSQSGHNTVSWYQQALGQGPQFIFQYYREEENGRGNFPPRFSGLQFPNYSSELNVNALELDDSALYLCASSSLAGGLDTQYFGPGTRLTVL.

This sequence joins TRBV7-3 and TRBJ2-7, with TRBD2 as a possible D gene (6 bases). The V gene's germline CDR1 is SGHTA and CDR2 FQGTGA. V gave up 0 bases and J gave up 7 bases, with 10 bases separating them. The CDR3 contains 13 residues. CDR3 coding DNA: TGTGCCAGCAGCTTAACCCCCCGGGGGGAGCAGTACTTC. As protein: CASSLTPRGEQYF.

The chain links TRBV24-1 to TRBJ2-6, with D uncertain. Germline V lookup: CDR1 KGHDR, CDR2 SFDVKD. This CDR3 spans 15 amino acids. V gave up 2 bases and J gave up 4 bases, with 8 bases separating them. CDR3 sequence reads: CATSDSRSGANVLTF. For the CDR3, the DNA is TGTGCCACCAGTGATTCTAGGTCCGGGGCCAACGTCCTGACTTTC.

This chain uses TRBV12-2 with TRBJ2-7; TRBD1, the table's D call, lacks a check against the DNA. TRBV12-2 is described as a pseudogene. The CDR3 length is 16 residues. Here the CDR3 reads CASRLEQGRRVREQYF. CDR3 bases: TGTGCAAGTCGCTTAGAACAGGGGCGGCGGGTCCGCGAGCAGTACTTC.

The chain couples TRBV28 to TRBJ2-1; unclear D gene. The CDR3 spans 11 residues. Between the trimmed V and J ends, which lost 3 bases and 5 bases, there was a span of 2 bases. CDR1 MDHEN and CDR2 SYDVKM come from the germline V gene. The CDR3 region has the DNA TGTGCCAGCAGTTTGAACAATGAGCAGTTCTTC. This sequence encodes CASSLNNEQFF.

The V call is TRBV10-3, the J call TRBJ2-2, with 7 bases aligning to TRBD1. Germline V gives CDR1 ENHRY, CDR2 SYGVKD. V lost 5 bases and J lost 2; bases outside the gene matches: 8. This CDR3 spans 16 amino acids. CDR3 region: CAISPRGQLNTGELFF. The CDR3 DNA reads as TGTGCCATCAGTCCAAGGGGACAGCTTAACACCGGGGAGCTGTTTTTT.

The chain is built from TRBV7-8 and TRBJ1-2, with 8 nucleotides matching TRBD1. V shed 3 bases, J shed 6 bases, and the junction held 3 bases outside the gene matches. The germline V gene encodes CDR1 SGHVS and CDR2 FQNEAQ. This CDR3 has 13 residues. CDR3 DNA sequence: TGTGCCAGCAGCTTGGGACAGGCCAATGGCTACACCTTC. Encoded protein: CASSLGQANGYTF.

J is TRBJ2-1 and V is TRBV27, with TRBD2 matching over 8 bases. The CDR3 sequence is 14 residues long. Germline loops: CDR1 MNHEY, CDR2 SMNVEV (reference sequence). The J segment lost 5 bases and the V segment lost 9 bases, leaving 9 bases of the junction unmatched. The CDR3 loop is CASYEAGGDNEQFF. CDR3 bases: TGTGCCAGTTATGAGGCCGGGGGGGACAATGAGCAGTTCTTC.

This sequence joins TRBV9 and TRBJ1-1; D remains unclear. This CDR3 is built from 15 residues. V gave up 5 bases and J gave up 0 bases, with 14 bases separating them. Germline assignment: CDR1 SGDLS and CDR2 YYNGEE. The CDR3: CASSRDGGMNTEAFF. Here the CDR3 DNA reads TGTGCCAGCAGTCGAGACGGTGGGATGAACACTGAAGCTTTCTTT.

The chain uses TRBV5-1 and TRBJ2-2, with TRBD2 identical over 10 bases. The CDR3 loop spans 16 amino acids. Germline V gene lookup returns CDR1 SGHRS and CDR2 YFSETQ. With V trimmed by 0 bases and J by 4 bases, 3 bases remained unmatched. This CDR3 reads CASSLAGTSVTGELFF. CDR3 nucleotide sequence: TGCGCCAGCAGCTTGGCGGGGACTAGCGTCACCGGGGAGCTGTTTTTT.

CDR3 sequence: CASRRGEGANYGYTF. CDR3 DNA sequence: TGTGCCAGCAGGAGGGGGGAGGGGGCTAACTATGGCTACACCTTC. This chain links TRBV6-5 with TRBJ1-2; possibly TRBD1 for D (6 bases). The CDR3 is 15 amino acids. With 6 bases removed from V and 0 bases from J, the gap between germline ends came to 14 bases. Germline-derived CDR1 and CDR2 are MNHEY and SVGAGI.